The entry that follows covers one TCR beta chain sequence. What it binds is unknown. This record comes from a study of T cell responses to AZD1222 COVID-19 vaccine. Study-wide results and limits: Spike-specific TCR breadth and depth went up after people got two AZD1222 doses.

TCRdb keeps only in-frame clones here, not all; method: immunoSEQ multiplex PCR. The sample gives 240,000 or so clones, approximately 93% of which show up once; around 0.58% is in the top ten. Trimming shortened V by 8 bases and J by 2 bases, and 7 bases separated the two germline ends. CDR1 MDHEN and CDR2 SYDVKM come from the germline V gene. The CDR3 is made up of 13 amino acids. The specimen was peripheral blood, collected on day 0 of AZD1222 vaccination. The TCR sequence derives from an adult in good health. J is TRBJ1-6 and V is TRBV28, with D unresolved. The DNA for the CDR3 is TGTGCCAGCTCTATCCCCTATAATTCACCCCTCCACTTT. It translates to CASSIPYNSPLHF.